The clone carrying this T cell receptor beta chain showed up just a few times. This specimen belongs to a study of response to subunit inactivated influenza vaccine. Germline trimming cut 1 base from V and 3 bases from J; bases unmatched to any gene: 5. From germline, CDR1 is LGHNT and CDR2 FRNRAP. CDR3 length: 16 amino acids. Each CDR3 protein gets one entry after TCRdb re-called the RT-PCR reads with MiXCR. The data hold about 180,000 distinct CDR3 sequences, with around 9% observed a single time. The chain employs TRBV12-5 and TRBJ2-5, with 10 bases matching TRBD1. Sequenced material: non-naive T cells sorted from PBMCs, taken on the day of vaccination. This clonotype originated in a man aged 50 to 59 who received an inactivated influenza vaccine. CDR3 loop: CASGLGKGTGEETQYF. In DNA, the CDR3 is TGTGCTAGTGGTTTGGGAAAGGGGACAGGGGAAGAGACCCAGTACTTC. The complete variable domain, with remaining parts taken from reference TRBV12-5 and TRBJ2-5, reads DARVTQTPRHKVTEMGQEVTMRCQPILGHNTVFWYRQTMMQGLELLAYFRNRAPLDDSGMPKDRFSAEMPDATLATLKIQPSEPRDSAVYFCASGLGKGTGEETQYFGPGTRLLVL.